These T cell receptor beta chains were read from a single sample in a study of blood T cell repertoires in COVID-19. Produced via immunoSEQ multiplex PCR; TCRdb's table is partial and in-frame only. Of over 90,000 clones listed, around 87% are singletons. Sequenced: peripheral blood. The receptors come from a man aged 50-60 years with active or convalescent COVID-19. The CDR3 runs from the conserved cysteine through the conserved F or W. The D gene is left open where the match is weak.

>TRBV5-1|-|TRBJ2-5
CASSSGTQKETQYF
>TRBV28|TRBD1|TRBJ1-4
CASSSPGQGFGGNEKLFF
>TRBV28|-|TRBJ2-7
CASRDGGSYEQYF
>TRBV28|TRBD1|TRBJ2-7
CASSLSGPDRSSYEQYF
>TRBV5-1|-|TRBJ1-2
CASSLETDYGYTF
>TRBV28|-|TRBJ1-6
CASSLGLRRPLHF
>TRBV5-5|-|TRBJ2-7
CASSLLDSPYEQYF
>TRBV5-1|TRBD2|TRBJ2-1
CASSSPSSGGPVNEQFF
>TRBV19|-|TRBJ1-1
CASSIGPGNTEAFF
>TRBV28|TRBD1|TRBJ1-2
CASRPRDRDIYGYTF
>TRBV6-5|TRBD1|TRBJ1-3
CASSSGTGGNTIYF
>TRBV7-2|TRBD1|TRBJ1-1
CASNSNRGVAEAFF
>TRBV2|TRBD1|TRBJ2-5
CASSKIQGARGTETQYF
>TRBV7-9|-|TRBJ1-4
CASSTTQGHNEKLFF
>TRBV5-1|-|TRBJ2-7
CASSPGGTGSYEQYF
>TRBV2|-|TRBJ2-3
CASSAQGLGTDTQYF
>TRBV2|-|TRBJ1-6
CASRRSLNSPLHF